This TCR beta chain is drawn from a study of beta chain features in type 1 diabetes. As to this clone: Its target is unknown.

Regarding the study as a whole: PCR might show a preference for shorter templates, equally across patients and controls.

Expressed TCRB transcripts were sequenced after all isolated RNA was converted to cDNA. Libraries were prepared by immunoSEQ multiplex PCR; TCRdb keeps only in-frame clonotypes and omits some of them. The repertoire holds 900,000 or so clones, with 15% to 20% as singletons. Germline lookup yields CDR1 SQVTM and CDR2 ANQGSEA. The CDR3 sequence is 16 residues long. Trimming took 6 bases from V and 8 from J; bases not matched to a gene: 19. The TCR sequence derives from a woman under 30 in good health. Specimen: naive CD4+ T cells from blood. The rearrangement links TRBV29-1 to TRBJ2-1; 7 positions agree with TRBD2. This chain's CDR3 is CSVLGVGGRLGDEQFF. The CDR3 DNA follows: TGCAGCGTCTTGGGGGTCGGGGGGAGGCTTGGGGATGAGCAGTTCTTC.